Included here is one TCR beta chain sequence, with context. An end of the junction differs from the germline gene, which may be a read error. The record originates from a study of shared clonotypes between healthy human individuals. The CDR3 runs 16 residues. The germline V gene encodes CDR1 SNHLY and CDR2 FYNNEI. Produced via immunoSEQ multiplex PCR; TCRdb's table is partial and in-frame only. Of roughly 660,000 clones listed, roughly 91% are singletons. Only Caucasian adults living in Nashville, Tennessee served as donors. Sequenced: memory CD8+ T cells from PBMCs. Described subset: CD45RO+ cells pooled with CCR7-negative TemRA cells. The chain is built from TRBV2 and TRBJ2-5, with TRBD2 identical over 9 bases. The clonotype was recovered from a man aged 18 to 29 in good health. Some clones in this sample may be carry-over from other donors' samples. CDR3: CASTLELAGSQQTQYF. CDR3 bases: TGTGCCAGCACTCTGGAACTAGCGGGCTCCCAACAGACCCAGTACTTC.